Listed below are T cell receptor beta chains from one sample, sequenced in a study of CD8+CD57+ T cells in acquired aplastic anemia. TCRdb independently ran MiXCR on the reads; one entry per CDR3 protein. The sample consists of hundreds of thousands of distinct CDR3 sequences, roughly three fifths of them appearing once. The sequencing input was sorted CD4+, CD8+, or CD8+CD57+ T cells (not recorded which) from PBMCs. The receptors here all came from a human donor with severe aplastic anemia or a healthy control (not recorded which). CDR3s include the opening cysteine and the closing phenylalanine or tryptophan. A D gene is named only where the DNA matches it firmly. The size entry is marked missing in some rows and otherwise reads once, few, many or a size class.

d_call	j_call	v_call	clone_size	cdr3_aa	cdr3_nt
TRBD1	TRBJ2-2	TRBV5-1	many	CASTLGAGGDTGELFF	TGCGCCAGCACCTTGGGTGCAGGGGGCGACACCGGGGAGCTGTTTTTT
TRBD2	TRBJ2-3	TRBV20-1	NA	CSASTSAPSWETDTQYF	TGCAGTGCTAGCACTAGCGCTCCATCCTGGGAGACAGATACGCAGTATTTT
NA	TRBJ2-7	TRBV4-2	NA	CASSQAGDEQYF	TGTGCCAGCAGCCAAGCGGGTGACGAGCAGTACTTC
NA	TRBJ1-1	TRBV10-3	NA	CAISQRGPNTEAFF	TGTGCCATCAGCCAGCGGGGGCCGAACACTGAAGCTTTCTTT
NA	TRBJ1-1	TRBV11-2	NA	CASSPRPSTEAFF	TGTGCCAGCAGCCCCCGACCATCGACTGAAGCTTTCTTT
NA	TRBJ2-7	TRBV7-6	NA	CADGSNEQYF	TGTGCCGACGGATCTAACGAGCAGTACTTC
NA	TRBJ2-7	TRBV19	NA	CASSTDSAGRYEQYF	TGTGCCAGTAGTACAGATTCTGCGGGCAGATACGAGCAGTACTTC
NA	TRBJ1-3	TRBV5-1	many	CASSLAFAGSGNTIYF	TGCGCCAGCAGCTTGGCATTTGCAGGGTCTGGAAACACCATATATTTT
TRBD2	TRBJ2-7	TRBV7-2	many	CASSLVSGGPSYEQYF	TGTGCCAGCAGCTTAGTGAGCGGGGGGCCTTCCTACGAGCAGTACTTC
NA	TRBJ2-5	TRBV25-1	once	CASSDSVTVQETQYF	TGTGCCAGCAGTGATTCAGTAACTGTACAAGAGACCCAGTACTTC
NA	TRBJ2-5	TRBV30	NA	CAWTRVETQYF	TGTGCCTGGACTCGGGTGGAGACCCAGTACTTC
TRBD1	TRBJ2-5	TRBV30	NA	CAWSRDRGLRPQYF	TGTGCCTGGAGCCGGGACAGGGGGTTGAGGCCCCAGTACTTC
NA	TRBJ2-7	TRBV29-1	NA	CSVGSVSGYEQYF	TGCAGCGTTGGGTCGGTCAGTGGCTACGAGCAGTACTTC
TRBD1	TRBJ2-7	TRBV29-1	NA	CSVQTGTGGTSEQYF	TGCAGCGTTCAAACTGGGACAGGGGGAACCTCCGAGCAGTACTTC
NA	TRBJ1-6	TRBV7-9	NA	CASSNTGTNSPLHF	TGTGCCAGCAGCAATACAGGGACTAATTCACCCCTCCACTTT
NA	TRBJ1-2	TRBV3-1	many	CASSQGGRANYGYTF	TGTGCCAGCAGCCAGGGTGGCAGAGCTAACTATGGCTACACCTTC
TRBD1	TRBJ2-6	TRBV7-8	NA	CASSSGQVSLGANVPTF	TGTGCCAGCAGCTCAGGACAGGTCTCTCTGGGGGCCAACGTCCCGACTTTC
TRBD1	TRBJ2-7	TRBV12-5	NA	CASGPGQGAAYEQYF	TGTGCTAGTGGTCCGGGACAGGGGGCTGCCTACGAGCAGTACTTC
NA	TRBJ2-5	TRBV2	NA	CASSESTVQETQYF	TGTGCCAGCAGTGAATCGACAGTCCAAGAGACCCAGTACTTC
NA	TRBJ1-4	TRBV5-6	many	CASSLLGLSNEKLFF	TGTGCCAGCAGCTTGCTAGGGCTGTCTAATGAAAAACTGTTTTTT
NA	TRBJ2-7	TRBV6-5	many	CATRFPGTYEQYF	TGTGCCACCCGATTTCCAGGAACCTACGAGCAGTACTTC
TRBD2	TRBJ2-1	TRBV7-6	few	CASSHGTSGGTSVNEQFF	TGTGCCAGCAGCCACGGGACTAGCGGGGGGACGTCTGTCAATGAGCAGTTCTTC
NA	TRBJ1-2	TRBV19	NA	CASSTILGDGYTF	TGTGCCAGTAGTACTATCCTGGGGGATGGCTACACCTTC
TRBD1	TRBJ2-1	TRBV7-9	many	CASSLGTGHNEQFF	TGTGCCAGCAGCTTGGGGACAGGGCATAATGAGCAGTTCTTC
TRBD2	TRBJ2-3	TRBV6-1	few	CASVTTSGGLKTAQYF	TGTGCCAGCGTGACAACTAGCGGGGGTCTCAAGACGGCGCAGTATTTT
NA	TRBJ1-6	TRBV10-1	NA	CASSDHRETSPLHF	TGCGCCAGCAGTGACCACAGGGAAACCAGCCCCCTCCACTTT
NA	TRBJ1-5	TRBV12-3/TRBV12-4	NA	CASSLQPQHF	TGTGCCAGCAGTTTACAGCCCCAGCATTTT
NA	TRBJ1-2	TRBV7-2	NA	CASSTGLDYGYTF	TGTGCCAGTAGTACGGGGTTAGACTATGGCTACACCTTC
NA	TRBJ2-7	TRBV6-4	NA	CASSDSSEGEQYF	TGTGCCAGCAGTGACTCGTCTGAGGGCGAGCAGTACTTC
TRBD2	TRBJ2-1	TRBV24-1	many	CATSDPTSGGRDEQFF	TGTGCCACCAGTGATCCCACTAGCGGGGGGAGGGATGAGCAGTTCTTC
NA	TRBJ1-2	TRBV6-6	NA	CASDPSQGAAYGYTF	TGTGCCAGCGATCCCTCTCAGGGTGCCGCTTATGGCTACACCTTC
NA	TRBJ2-5	TRBV19	NA	CASSLGRGPNLQETQYF	TGTGCCAGTAGTCTCGGGCGGGGACCCAACCTCCAGGAGACCCAGTACTTC
TRBD1	TRBJ1-2	TRBV24-1	NA	CATSDMGQGYGYIF	TGTGCCACCAGCGACATGGGACAGGGATATGGCTACATCTTC
NA	TRBJ2-1	TRBV7-2	few	CASSRTRNEQFF	TGTGCCAGCAGCCGGACAAGGAATGAGCAGTTCTTC
TRBD2	TRBJ2-1	TRBV24-1	NA	CATSDLQGTSMCHEQFF	TGTGCCACCAGTGATTTGCAGGGGACTAGTATGTGCCATGAGCAGTTCTTC
TRBD2	TRBJ2-5	TRBV7-3	few	CASSLMSGRRETQYF	TGTGCCAGCAGCTTAATGAGCGGGAGGCGAGAGACCCAGTACTTC
NA	TRBJ1-1	TRBV20-1	NA	CSASAGRNTEAFF	TGCAGTGCTAGTGCGGGGCGGAACACTGAAGCTTTCTTT
TRBD2	TRBJ2-2	TRBV7-3	NA	CASRLASPGELFF	TGTGCCAGCAGACTAGCGTCCCCCGGGGAGCTGTTTTTT
TRBD1	TRBJ2-1	TRBV25-1	NA	CASSEPRNPRTGWNEQFF	TGTGCCAGCAGTGAACCCAGAAATCCGAGGACAGGATGGAATGAGCAGTTCTTC
NA	TRBJ2-5	TRBV2	NA	CASSYKGDTGETQYF	TGTGCCAGCAGTTACAAAGGGGACACCGGGGAGACCCAGTACTTC
TRBD2	TRBJ2-5	TRBV11-3	once	CASSLEGLPQETQYF	TGTGCCAGCAGCTTAGAGGGACTACCCCAAGAGACCCAGTACTTC
NA	TRBJ1-1	TRBV15	NA	CATSSPVRGNTEAFF	TGTGCCACCAGCAGCCCAGTCAGGGGCAACACTGAAGCTTTCTTT
NA	TRBJ1-6	TRBV6-5	many	CATGEGYSPLHF	TGTGCCACGGGGGAGGGGTATTCACCCCTCCACTTT
TRBD2	TRBJ2-5	TRBV6-5	many	CASRGSGGAILAETQYF	TGTGCCAGCAGAGGTAGCGGGGGGGCCATACTGGCAGAGACCCAGTACTTC
TRBD1	TRBJ1-1	TRBV20-1	many	CSARVRGQGKRGTEAFF	TGCAGTGCTAGAGTTAGGGGACAGGGTAAGCGGGGCACTGAAGCTTTCTTT